This is a list of T cell receptor beta chains from one sample in a study of blood T cell repertoires in COVID-19. Assay used: immunoSEQ multiplex PCR; TCRdb lists only in-frame clones, some missing. The data show hundreds of thousands of clones, over 75% seen once. The sample consisted of PBMCs or T cells enriched from blood (not recorded which). These receptors were collected from a woman aged 55-69 years who had recovered from COVID-19. CDR3s include the opening cysteine and the closing phenylalanine or tryptophan. D genes are given only for firm matches. The listing skips clone size in some rows; elsewhere it reads once, few, many or a size class.

TRBJ2-2 . . TRBV3-1/TRBV3-2 TGTGCCAGCAGCCAAGTAATAGAAACCGGGGAGCTGTTTTTT CASSQVIETGELFF
TRBJ2-1 . . TRBV6-5 TGTGCCAGCAGCACCCCCGCCCGCAGTGAGCAGTTCTTC CASSTPARSEQFF
TRBJ1-1 . . TRBV19 TGTGCCAGTGAGTCTGGGGGGAGGACTGAAGCTTTCTTT CASESGGRTEAFF
TRBJ1-3 . . TRBV6-6 TGTGCCAGCAGCCGGGAGGGGCCATCGACGAACACCATATATTTT CASSREGPSTNTIYF
TRBJ1-2 . . TRBV7-8 TGTGCCAGCAGCCCGACGGGGGTTTCCGGCTACACCTTC CASSPTGVSGYTF
TRBJ1-4 . . TRBV7-9 TGTGCCAGCAGCTTATCCGGGAATGAAAAACTGTTTTTT CASSLSGNEKLFF
TRBJ2-2 TRBD1 . TRBV6-4 TGTGCCAGCAGCCTTGACAGGGGCGCCGGGGAGCTGTTTTTT CASSLDRGAGELFF
TRBJ1-5 TRBD1 . TRBV2 TGTGCCAGCAGGGATCGACAGGGGGCGCTTGGCAATCAGCCCCAGCATTTT CASRDRQGALGNQPQHF
TRBJ2-5 TRBD2 . TRBV2 TGTGCCAGCAGTGTGGGACTAGCGGGGGTCCAAGAGACCCAGTACTTC CASSVGLAGVQETQYF
TRBJ1-4 . . TRBV9 TGTGCCAGCAGCGTAAGGACTAGTGGAGGACGTGAAAAACTGTTTTTT CASSVRTSGGREKLFF
TRBJ2-7 TRBD2 . TRBV6-1 TGTGCCAGCAGTGACAAAGTAATGACTAGCGGGAGCCTTACGTCCTACGAGCAGTACTTC CASSDKVMTSGSLTSYEQYF
TRBJ1-4 TRBD1 . TRBV11-2 TGTGCCAGCAGCTTAGAGGGACAGAATAATGAAAAACTGTTTTTT CASSLEGQNNEKLFF
TRBJ1-1 TRBD1 once TRBV11-3 TGTGCCAGCAGCTTAGGACAGGGGGGAGAAGCTTTCTTT CASSLGQGGEAFF
TRBJ2-6 . . TRBV7-9 TGTGCCAGCAGCACAACAGGGTCTGGGGCCAACGTCCTGACTTTC CASSTTGSGANVLTF
TRBJ1-2 . . TRBV6-5 TGTGCCAGCTCCCCTTACGAAGGGGCTGGCTATGGCTACACCTTC CASSPYEGAGYGYTF
TRBJ2-1 TRBD1 . TRBV7-2 TGTGCCAGCAGCTTTGACAGGGCCACCTACAATGAGCAGTTCTTC CASSFDRATYNEQFF
TRBJ2-7 TRBD2 once TRBV9 TGTGCCAGCAGCCTGGGGAGGGGATCCTACGAGCAGTACTTC CASSLGRGSYEQYF
TRBJ1-1 TRBD1 . TRBV11-3 TGTGCCAGCAGCTTAGAGAGGGGGCGCATGGCTTTCTTT CASSLERGRMAFF
TRBJ2-3 TRBD2 . TRBV7-8 TGTGCCAGCAGCTTAGCGCTTCGGGGGCTAGCGGGGGGACCTAGCACAGATACGCAGTATTTT CASSLALRGLAGGPSTDTQYF
TRBJ1-1 . . TRBV19 TGTGCCAGTAGTATATCGGGGGTGAGGGACACTGAAGCTTTCTTT CASSISGVRDTEAFF
TRBJ2-1 TRBD1 . TRBV12-3/TRBV12-4 TGTGCCAGCAGACCGGACAGGAATGAGCAGTTCTTC CASRPDRNEQFF
TRBJ2-5 TRBD1 . TRBV7-3 TGTGCCAGCAGCCTACAGGGGGGTGGAGAGACCCAGTACTTC CASSLQGGGETQYF
TRBJ1-2 TRBD1 . TRBV3-1/TRBV3-2 TGTGCCAGCAGCCAAGATAGTTCAGGGGGACATGGCTACACCTTC CASSQDSSGGHGYTF
TRBJ2-3 TRBD1 . TRBV5-6 TGTGCCAGCAGCCGGCAGGGGGCGAGTACAGATACGCAGTATTTT CASSRQGASTDTQYF
TRBJ1-5 . few TRBV2 TGTGCCAGCAGTGAAAGCGGCAGGGGCCCGGGGTCCCAGCATTTT CASSESGRGPGSQHF
TRBJ2-7 TRBD1 . TRBV6-5 TGTGCCAGCAGTTCCGGGGACAGAACCTACGAGCAGTACTTC CASSSGDRTYEQYF
TRBJ1-2 . . TRBV2 TGTGCCAGCAGTGAGGTAGAAGGTCAGGCTGGGGGCTACACCTTC CASSEVEGQAGGYTF
TRBJ1-2 . . TRBV11-2 TGTGCCAGCAGCCCACCACAGGGATTCTATGGCTACACCTTC CASSPPQGFYGYTF
TRBJ1-5 TRBD1 few TRBV7-2 TGTGCCAGCAGCAGGACAGGAAATAGCAATCAGCCCCAGCATTTT CASSRTGNSNQPQHF